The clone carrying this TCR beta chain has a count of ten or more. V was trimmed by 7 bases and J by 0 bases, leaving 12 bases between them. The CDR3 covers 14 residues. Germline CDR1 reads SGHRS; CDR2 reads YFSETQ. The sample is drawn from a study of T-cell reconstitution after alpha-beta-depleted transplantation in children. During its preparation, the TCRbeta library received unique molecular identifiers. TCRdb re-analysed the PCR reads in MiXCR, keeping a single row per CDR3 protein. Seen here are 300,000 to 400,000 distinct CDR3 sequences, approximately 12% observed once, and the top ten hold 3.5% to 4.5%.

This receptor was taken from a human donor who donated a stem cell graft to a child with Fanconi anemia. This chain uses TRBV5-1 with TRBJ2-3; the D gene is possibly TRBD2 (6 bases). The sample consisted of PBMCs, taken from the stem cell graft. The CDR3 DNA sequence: TGCGCCAGCGGCGGGACGGTGAGCACAGATACGCAGTATTTT. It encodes CASGGTVSTDTQYF.